Listed here are 18 T cell receptor beta chains from one sample, sequenced in a study of CD8 T cells in ankylosing spondylitis. Study results and limitations: Seven or eight highly homologous variants made up a TCR beta motif, and this motif appeared characteristic of ankylosing spondylitis blood.

The antigens for these receptors are not known. Each CDR3 protein gets one entry after TCRdb re-called the 5' RACE reads with MiXCR. The repertoire consists of about 540,000 distinct CDR3 sequences, with roughly 12% occurring once and the leading ten covering nearly 7%. Sequencing used blood, either unsorted or a sorted T cell fraction (not recorded which). These receptors were collected from a male donor with ankylosing spondylitis.

This clonotype has only a few counts. The V call is TRBV5-1, the J call TRBJ1-4; TRBD1 matches 7 bases. Germline V CDR1 and CDR2: SGHRS, YFSETQ. The V and J ends lost 1 base and 6 bases, in that order; junction bases with no gene match: 6. This CDR3 comprises 15 residues. The CDR3 loop reads CASSLWGQRDEKLFF. The CDR3 bases are TGCGCCAGCAGCTTGTGGGGACAGAGGGATGAAAAACTGTTTTTT.

This clonotype was detected ten times or more. The chain links TRBV3-1 to TRBJ2-2; D ambiguous. Trimming removed 4 bases at V and 7 bases at J, with 10 bases between. This CDR3 spans 13 amino acids. The germline V gene has CDR1 LGHDT and CDR2 YNNKEL (reference sequence). The CDR3 DNA reads as TGTGCCAGCAGCCCGCGCCCCATCGGGGAGCTGTTTTTT. Translated, it gives CASSPRPIGELFF.

The chain has TRBV7-6 and TRBJ2-3; D not certain. The CDR3 is made up of 15 amino acids. Trimming pared 3 bases from V and 2 bases from J, leaving 12 bases between. Per germline, CDR1 SGHVS and CDR2 FNYEAQ. The CDR3 reads CASSLGGSHTDTQYF. DNA for the CDR3: TGTGCCAGCAGCTTGGGCGGTTCACACACAGATACGCAGTATTTT. Filled out from reference TRBV7-6 and TRBJ2-3, the complete variable domain reads GAGVSQSPRYKVTKRGQDVALRCDPISGHVSLYWYRQALGQGPEFLTYFNYEAQQDKSGLPNDRFSAERPEGSISTLTIQRTEQRDSAMYRCASSLGGSHTDTQYFGPGTRLTVL.

This clonotype was detected a few times. CDR3 in DNA: TGCAGTGCTTTTGGCGGGAACTACAATGAGCAGTTCTTC. Protein product: CSAFGGNYNEQFF. This chain links TRBV20-1 with TRBJ2-1, with D perhaps matching TRBD2 (6 bases). From germline, CDR1 is DFQATT and CDR2 SNEGSKA (reference sequence). This CDR3 has 13 residues. The V end lost 5 bases, the J end lost 3 bases, and 11 bases lay between the germline ends.

This clonotype was counted ten times or more. The chain couples TRBV12-3 or TRBV12-4 to TRBJ2-2; 7 nucleotides line up with TRBD1. With V trimmed by 3 bases and J by 6 bases, 7 bases remained unmatched. The CDR3 runs 15 residues. The CDR3 loop is CASSFKKGAAGELFF. Here the CDR3 DNA reads TGTGCCAGCAGTTTTAAGAAGGGGGCGGCCGGGGAGCTGTTTTTT.

There are many counts of this clonotype. The chain has TRBV6-1 and TRBJ2-1; TRBD2 agrees at 12 bases. Germline CDR1 MNHNS, CDR2 SASEGT. This CDR3 spans 14 amino acids. V lost 7 bases to trimming and J lost 4 bases; unmatched junction nucleotides: 2. The CDR3 bases are TGTGCCAGCACCGGACTAGCGGGGTACAATGAGCAGTTCTTC. It is translated as CASTGLAGYNEQFF.

This clonotype appeared a few times. The chain is built from TRBV11-3 and TRBJ2-1; no clear D. Deletions cut 5 bases from V and 0 bases from J, with 11 bases between. The germline gives CDR1 SGHNT, CDR2 YENEEA. CDR3 length: 15 residues. CDR3 in amino acids: CASSPRRASYNEQFF. The CDR3 DNA reads TGTGCCAGCAGCCCGCGAAGGGCCTCCTACAATGAGCAGTTCTTC.

V usage is TRBV6-4 and J usage is TRBJ2-6; 12 bases match TRBD2. Unmatched junction bases numbered 9, after V lost 2 bases and J lost 1 base. The CDR3 is 20 residues long. Per the germline V gene, CDR1 is MRHNA and CDR2 is SNTAGT. The CDR3 DNA is TGTGCCAGCAGTGACCCCAGACTAGCGGGAGCCCTTTCTGGGGCCAACGTCCTGACTTTC. Protein product: CASSDPRLAGALSGANVLTF.

This clonotype was counted many times. The chain carries TRBV13 and TRBJ1-1; the D gene is possibly TRBD1 (6 bases). V was shortened by 1 base and J by 4 bases, with 10 bases between the two germline ends. CDR1 and CDR2 from the germline V gene are PRHDT and FYEKMQ (reference sequence). The CDR3 is 14 amino acids. This chain's CDR3 is CASSLEGEGTEAFF. The CDR3 nucleotides are TGTGCCAGCAGCTTAGAGGGGGAAGGCACTGAAGCTTTCTTT.

Only a few counts were recorded for this clonotype. This chain uses TRBV5-1 with TRBJ1-3, with 7 bases that match TRBD1. Germline values: CDR1 SGHRS, CDR2 YFSETQ. The ends lost 1 base at V and 9 bases at J; junction bases unmatched: 7. The CDR3 totals 14 residues. The CDR3 is CASSLPGQDSTIYF. The CDR3 DNA reads TGCGCCAGCAGCTTGCCCGGACAGGATAGCACCATATATTTT. Complete variable domain (other parts from reference TRBV5-1 and TRBJ1-3): KAGVTQTPRYLIKTRGQQVTLSCSPISGHRSVSWYQQTPGQGLQFLFEYFSETQRNKGNFPGRFSGRQFSNSRSEMNVSTLELGDSALYLCASSLPGQDSTIYFGEGSWLTVV.

This clonotype was picked up a small number of times. This sequence joins TRBV7-8 and TRBJ2-1; TRBD2 matches 9 bases. The CDR3 runs 16 residues. Trimming cost V 1 base and J 7 bases; bases outside gene matches: 8. The germline V gene has CDR1 SGHVS and CDR2 FQNEAQ. In DNA form, the CDR3 reads TGTGCCAGCAGCTTAGGTGGCGGGAGGGTCGCAAATGAGCAGTTCTTC. Translating gives CASSLGGGRVANEQFF.

The V call is TRBV5-1, the J call TRBJ1-1; 10 bases match TRBD1. This CDR3 is built from 13 residues. The germline V gene has CDR1 SGHRS and CDR2 YFSETQ. Trimming removed 4 bases from V and 7 bases from J; junction bases left unmatched: 4. This CDR3 is CASSPGQGREAFF. CDR3 bases: TGCGCCAGCAGCCCGGGACAGGGGCGTGAAGCTTTCTTT.

The chain couples TRBV7-8 to TRBJ2-7; D is uncertain. V gave up 0 bases and J gave up 7 bases, with 10 bases separating them. The germline CDR1 and CDR2 sequences are SGHVS and FQNEAQ. The CDR3 totals 13 residues. The chain's CDR3 is CASSLAPHGEQYF. The CDR3 coding sequence is TGTGCCAGCAGCTTAGCCCCCCATGGGGAGCAGTACTTC.

This clonotype appeared a few times. V is TRBV7-8 and J is TRBJ2-1; D is possibly TRBD1 or TRBD2 (5 bases each). The CDR3 is 17 residues long. Germline CDR1 reads SGHVS; CDR2 reads FQNEAQ. Between the trimmed V and J ends, which lost 3 bases and 6 bases, there was a span of 21 bases. The CDR3 loop is CASSLGLSSGPSNEQFF. CDR3 DNA sequence: TGTGCCAGCAGCTTGGGGTTGTCATCGGGGCCTAGCAATGAGCAGTTCTTC.

This clonotype came up a few times. The chain combines TRBV20-1 with TRBJ2-4; 9 bases map to TRBD2. Germline-derived CDR1 and CDR2 are DFQATT and SNEGSKA (reference sequence). The CDR3 runs to 14 residues. V shed 4 bases and J 8 bases; nucleotides not matched to a gene: 9. This chain's CDR3 is CSAMGGGREDIQYF. The CDR3 DNA follows: TGCAGTGCTATGGGGGGCGGGAGGGAAGACATTCAGTACTTC.

This clonotype was seen at least ten times. V is TRBV12-3 or TRBV12-4 and J is TRBJ2-4, with 9 bases identical to TRBD1. The CDR3 extends over 15 amino acids. The V and J ends lost 5 bases and 1 base, in that order; junction bases with no gene match: 3. This CDR3 is CASSPGTGAKNIQYF. The CDR3 coding sequence is TGTGCCAGCAGTCCCGGGACAGGGGCCAAAAACATTCAGTACTTC.

This sequence joins TRBV5-1 and TRBJ2-5; 10 nucleotides match TRBD2. The CDR3 has 16 amino acids. The J segment lost 4 bases and the V segment lost 1 base, leaving 7 bases of the junction unmatched. Germline V gene sequence: CDR1 SGHRS, CDR2 YFSETQ. In nucleotides, the CDR3 is TGCGCCAGCAGCTTGAGACTAGCGGGCCTAGGAGAGACCCAGTACTTC. As protein: CASSLRLAGLGETQYF.

The genes are TRBV7-9 and TRBJ2-1; 8 nucleotides agree with TRBD1. This CDR3 has 14 amino acids. The ends lost 5 bases at V and 8 bases at J; junction bases unmatched: 8. Germline V lookup: CDR1 SEHNR, CDR2 FQNEAQ (reference sequence). The CDR3 here is CASSPGRGPYEQFF. The CDR3, as DNA: TGTGCCAGCAGCCCGGGCAGGGGGCCCTATGAGCAGTTCTTC.